Each of the 28 T cell receptor beta chains below was sequenced from the same sample in a study of T cells in women clearing cervical HPV infection. TCRdb's copy holds only in-frame clones and misses some; the assay was immunoSEQ multiplex PCR. The sample totals around 29,000 clones. Sequences were obtained from blood buffy coat. The source is a woman aged 18 to 75 with a cervical HPV16 infection that either progressed to CIN3+ or cleared (not recorded which).

A remark on this clone: The read ends 3 residues shy of where the CDR3 ends; the end is completed using the germline J gene. The chain couples TRBV18 to TRBJ2-7, with TRBD2 identical over 11 bases. The CDR3 is made up of 16 amino acids. Germline CDR1 KGHSH, CDR2 LQKENI. Unmatched junction bases numbered 7, after V lost 1 base and J lost 5 bases. The CDR3 DNA, read in part, is TGTGCCAGCTCACCACTTAGCGGGGGGGCCGAGAACGAG. It yields the protein CASSPLSGGAENE. The CDR3 in its entirety is CASSPLSGGAENEQYF. The full variable domain, its missing parts supplied by reference TRBV18 and TRBJ2-7, is NAGVMQNPRHLVRRRGQEARLRCSPMKGHSHVYWYRQLPEEGLKFMVYLQKENIIDESGMPKERFSAEFPKEGPSILRIQQVVRGDSAAYFCASSPLSGGAENEQYFGPGTRLTVT.

As for this clone: The read gets to within 3 residues of the CDR3 end, and the germline J gene fills in the rest. The V and J genes are TRBV6-1 and TRBJ2-7; either TRBD1 or TRBD2 may supply D (6 bases each). The CDR3 loop spans 15 amino acids. Germline V gene lookup returns CDR1 MNHNS and CDR2 SASEGT. V lost 0 bases, J lost 1 base, and 10 bases lay in between. This CDR3 is CASSEAAGQSYEQYF. The sequenced CDR3 bases are TGTGCCAGCAGTGAAGCGGCGGGACAATCCTACGAG.

In regard to this clone: The read falls 3 residues short of the CDR3 end, and the missing part is taken from the germline J gene. This chain connects TRBV10-3 to TRBJ2-7; D might be TRBD1 (6 bases). Germline loops: CDR1 ENHRY, CDR2 SYGVKD. The CDR3 has 16 residues. Trimming shortened V by 3 bases and J by 0 bases, and 15 bases separated the two germline ends. The CDR3 bases that were read are TGTGCCATCAGTGATGAAAAACGGGACATCTCCTACGAG. As protein: CAISDEKRDISYE. From start to end, the CDR3 is CAISDEKRDISYEQYF.

Concerning this clone: The CDR3 is cut off 3 residues early in the read; its end comes from the germline J gene. The V gene is TRBV28, the J gene TRBJ2-7, with TRBD1 identical over 9 bases. Germline V CDR1 and CDR2: MDHEN, SYDVKM. V dropped 7 bases and J dropped 6; count of bases not matched to a gene: 19. The CDR3 contains 17 residues. CDR3 protein: CASTFLGTGTGRGEQYF. CDR3 bases read: TGTGCCAGCACTTTCCTCGGAACCGGGACAGGGCGGGGCGAG.

On this clone itself: The read halts 3 residues ahead of the CDR3 end, with the missing end drawn from the germline J gene. This chain joins TRBV6-1 and TRBJ1-5; 7 bases match TRBD1. The germline gives CDR1 MNHNS, CDR2 SASEGT. Trimming cost V 3 bases and J 2 bases; bases outside gene matches: 1. This CDR3 is built from 14 residues. The sequenced CDR3 bases are TGTGCCAGCAGTGAGCAGGGGGGCAATCAGCCC. It specifies CASSEQGGNQP. The entire CDR3 is CASSEQGGNQPQHF.

A remark on this clone: The read finishes 3 residues shy of the CDR3 end, and the germline J gene is used to complete it. This chain connects TRBV5-5 to TRBJ1-1; D unclear. V was pared by 2 bases and J by 4 bases, with 6 bases between. The CDR3 runs 12 residues. Germline lookup yields CDR1 SGHKS and CDR2 YYEKEE (reference sequence). The CDR3 bases that were read are TGTGCCAGCAGCTTTGCGGCCACTGAA. Translation gives CASSFAATE. The full CDR3 reads CASSFAATEAFF.

Of note for this clone: The read terminates 3 residues ahead of where the CDR3 ends, so the germline J gene completes it. The rearrangement links TRBV9 to TRBJ2-5; TRBD1 agrees at 7 bases. The V gene's germline CDR1 is SGDLS and CDR2 YYNGEE. The CDR3 is made up of 13 amino acids. With 3 bases clipped from V and 4 bases from J, the junction kept 3 bases outside the gene matches. CDR3 loop: CASSEGDRETQYF. The covered CDR3 bases are TGTGCCAGCAGCGAGGGGGACAGAGAGACC. Supplemented by reference TRBV9 and TRBJ2-5, the full variable domain reads DSGVTQTPKHLITATGQRVTLRCSPRSGDLSVYWYQQSLDQGLQFLIQYYNGEERAKGNILERFSAQQFPDLHSELNLSSLELGDSALYFCASSEGDRETQYFGPGTRLLVL.

A remark on this clone: Coverage ceases 3 residues before the CDR3 finishes, and the germline J gene fills in the end. The same CDR3 is also encoded by other DNA sequences in this sample. The chain recombines TRBV18 with TRBJ2-7; no firm D call. The CDR3 has 13 residues. Germline CDR1 reads KGHSH; CDR2 reads LQKENI. The V end was cut by 4 bases, the J end by 4 bases, with 11 bases between. CDR3 DNA (partial): TGTGCCAGCTCACTAGCTTCGGCGTACGAG. This sequence encodes CASSLASAYE. From start to end, the CDR3 is CASSLASAYEQYF.

Worth noting for this clone: The missing CDR3 end, 3 residues past where the read stops, is filled in from the germline J gene. V is TRBV24-1 and J is TRBJ2-5, with 8 bases matching TRBD1. The CDR3 spans 15 residues. The germline CDR1 and CDR2 sequences are KGHDR and SFDVKD. Trimming removed 3 bases from V and 3 bases from J; junction bases left unmatched: 5. The DNA read from the CDR3 is TGTGCCACCAGTGATACCAGGGACAGGAAAGAGACC. It encodes CATSDTRDRKET. In full, the CDR3 reads CATSDTRDRKETQYF.

CDR3 DNA (partial): TGCAGTGCCTTAGATCGACAGGGCGTTGGC. It encodes CSALDRQGVG. The CDR3 as a whole reads CSALDRQGVGYTF. The V and J genes are TRBV20-1 and TRBJ1-2; 7 bases line up with TRBD1. The read finishes 3 residues shy of the CDR3 end, and the germline J gene is used to complete it. V was clipped by 6 bases and J by 7 bases; unmatched bases: 11. CDR1 and CDR2 from the germline V gene are DFQATT and SNEGSKA (reference sequence). This CDR3 is 13 amino acids long.

About this clone: The CDR3 end is not reached by the read, which stops 3 residues before it; the germline J gene fills it in. This sequence joins TRBV5-1 and TRBJ2-3, with 7 bases identical to TRBD1. Germline lookup yields CDR1 SGHRS and CDR2 YFSETQ. CDR3 length equals 15 residues. Trimming took 1 base from V and 5 from J; bases not matched to a gene: 7. The CDR3 protein is CASSLTGQVGDTQYF. CDR3 bases read: TGCGCCAGCAGCTTGACCGGACAGGTTGGAGATACG.

Worth noting for this clone: Sequencing ends 3 residues short of the CDR3 end; the germline J gene provides the rest. The J gene is TRBJ2-7, the V gene TRBV29-1, with 9 nucleotides matching TRBD1. This CDR3 region has 13 residues. In germline, CDR1 is SQVTM, CDR2 ANQGSEA. The V segment lost 7 bases and the J segment 4 bases; nucleotides outside the gene matches: 8. CDR3 amino acids: CSAKGQGGYEQYF. Incomplete CDR3 DNA: TGCAGCGCCAAGGGACAGGGAGGTTACGAG.

For this clone: The missing CDR3 end, 3 residues past where the read stops, is filled in from the germline J gene. The rearrangement uses TRBV10-1 and TRBJ2-2, with TRBD2 matching 7 bases. Germline CDR1 is WNHNN and CDR2 is SYGVQD (reference sequence). V lost 10 bases and J lost 7; bases outside the gene matches: 9. CDR3 size: 13 residues. The DNA read from the CDR3 is TGCGCCACGACGAGTGGGGACTACGGGGAG. It specifies CATTSGDYGE. Given in full, the CDR3 is CATTSGDYGELFF.

The CDR3 DNA, read in part, is TGTGCCAGCAGTTCCGGGACTAGCGGGAAAGAGACC. It yields the protein CASSSGTSGKET. The full-length CDR3 reads as CASSSGTSGKETQYF. The chain joins TRBV2 to TRBJ2-5; 13 bases line up with TRBD2. The read terminates 3 residues ahead of where the CDR3 ends, so the germline J gene completes it. The V gene's germline CDR1 is SNHLY and CDR2 FYNNEI. This CDR3 region has 15 residues. V lost 5 bases to trimming and J lost 3 bases; unmatched junction nucleotides: 3.

On this clone: The read stops 3 residues short of the end of the CDR3; the missing end is completed from the germline J gene. The chain combines TRBV5-1 with TRBJ1-1, with no clear D. Germline CDR1 and CDR2: SGHRS and YFSETQ. The length of the CDR3 is 11 residues. CDR3 sequence: CASSLGVEAFF. Incomplete CDR3 DNA: TGCGCCAGCAGCTTGGGCGTAGAA.

Comment on this clone: The observed sequence ends 3 residues before the CDR3 terminus, with the missing tail filled in from the germline J gene. The gene calls are TRBV2 and TRBJ2-2; weak D call: TRBD2 (7 bases). Germline V gene sequence: CDR1 SNHLY, CDR2 FYNNEI. This CDR3 is 15 amino acids long. V was pared by 7 bases and J by 5 bases, with 17 bases between. The covered CDR3 bases are TGTGCCAGCACCGAGGGGGGGAAGATAACCGGGGAG. Encoded protein: CASTEGGKITGE. The full CDR3 protein is CASTEGGKITGELFF.

Concerning this clone itself: The CDR3 extends 3 residues past the end of the read, so its final part is completed from the germline J gene. The chain is built from TRBV4-1 and TRBJ2-6, with D tentatively TRBD1 (6 bases). V lost 0 bases, J lost 1 base, and 7 bases lay in between. The CDR3 is 16 amino acids. The V gene's germline CDR1 is MGHRA and CDR2 YSYEKL. The CDR3 bases that were read are TGCGCCAGCAGCCAAGACAGGGGTTCTGGGGCCAACGTC. Residues: CASSQDRGSGANV. The CDR3 in full is CASSQDRGSGANVLTF.

Notes on this clone: The read falls 3 residues short of the CDR3 end, and the missing part is taken from the germline J gene. The chain recombines TRBV2 with TRBJ2-2; 11 bases map to TRBD1. In germline, CDR1 is SNHLY, CDR2 FYNNEI. J was trimmed by 5 bases and V by 6 bases; bases with no gene match: 5. The CDR3 totals 15 residues. CDR3 amino acids: CASRAGTGGTGELFF. Incomplete CDR3 DNA: TGTGCCAGCAGGGCCGGGACAGGGGGTACCGGGGAG.

The CDR3: CASRTGRGSYEQYF. The sequenced CDR3 bases are TGTGCCAGCAGAACAGGGAGGGGCTCATACGAG. This rearrangement joins TRBV2 to TRBJ2-7, with D tentatively TRBD2 (7 bases). The read finishes 3 residues shy of the CDR3 end, and the germline J gene is used to complete it. Trimming took off 6 bases at V and 4 bases at J, with 16 bases between the two ends. The CDR3 extends over 14 amino acids. Germline assignment: CDR1 SNHLY and CDR2 FYNNEI.

A remark on this clone: The read comes to an end 3 residues before the CDR3 does, leaving the germline J gene to fill in the end. The chain employs TRBV6-1 and TRBJ2-1; TRBD2 matches 8 bases. The CDR3 has 15 amino acids. Trimming cost V 4 bases and J 4 bases; bases outside gene matches: 6. Germline CDR1 MNHNS, CDR2 SASEGT. CDR3 sequence reads: CASSVLAGGYNEQFF. CDR3 DNA (partial): TGTGCCAGCAGTGTTTTGGCGGGAGGTTACAATGAG.

About this clone itself: The CDR3 extends 3 residues past the end of the read, so its final part is completed from the germline J gene. This chain uses TRBV5-1 with TRBJ2-7; TRBD1 agrees at 10 bases. The junction had 7 bases not matched to a gene; V was cut back by 3 bases and J by 4 bases. The CDR3 extends over 15 amino acids. Germline CDR1 SGHRS, CDR2 YFSETQ. CDR3 region: CASSSWTGGGYEQYF. CDR3 bases read: TGCGCCAGCAGCTCGTGGACAGGGGGAGGTTACGAG. The complete variable domain, with remaining parts taken from reference TRBV5-1 and TRBJ2-7, reads KAGVTQTPRYLIKTRGQQVTLSCSPISGHRSVSWYQQTPGQGLQFLFEYFSETQRNKGNFPGRFSGRQFSNSRSEMNVSTLELGDSALYLCASSSWTGGGYEQYFGPGTRLTVT.

Points on this clone: The observed sequence ends 3 residues before the CDR3 terminus, with the missing tail filled in from the germline J gene. Other DNA sequences within the sample encode an identical CDR3. The genes are TRBV18 and TRBJ2-1; 14 bases agree with TRBD2. This CDR3 is 18 amino acids long. CDR1 and CDR2 from the germline V gene are KGHSH and LQKENI. V dropped 3 bases and J dropped 4; count of bases not matched to a gene: 8. CDR3 region: CASSPGLAGGRGYNEQFF. The DNA read from the CDR3 is TGTGCCAGCTCACCTGGACTAGCGGGGGGCCGGGGGTACAATGAG. The variable domain in full, with the rest retrieved from reference TRBV18 and TRBJ2-1, is NAGVMQNPRHLVRRRGQEARLRCSPMKGHSHVYWYRQLPEEGLKFMVYLQKENIIDESGMPKERFSAEFPKEGPSILRIQQVVRGDSAAYFCASSPGLAGGRGYNEQFFGPGTRLTVL.

The part of the CDR3 DNA that was read is TGTGCCAGCAGCTTAGGACAGCCCTCTGGGGCCAACGTC. It is translated as CASSLGQPSGANV. The CDR3, in full, reads CASSLGQPSGANVLTF. The rearrangement joins TRBV5-4 to TRBJ2-6, with TRBD1 as a possible D gene (6 bases). The CDR3 end is not reached by the read, which stops 3 residues before it; the germline J gene fills it in. Germline V gives CDR1 SGHNT, CDR2 YYREEE (reference sequence). With 2 bases removed from V and 0 bases from J, the gap between germline ends came to 9 bases. The CDR3 is 16 amino acids.

For this clone: The CDR3 end lies 3 residues beyond the end of the read and is filled in from the germline J gene. The chain recombines TRBV7-2 with TRBJ1-1; 11 nucleotides agree with TRBD1. CDR3 size: 14 residues. Germline V lookup: CDR1 SGHTA, CDR2 FQGNSA. J lost 5 bases, V lost 5 bases, and 4 bases had no gene match. CDR3 sequence reads: CASSTGQGETEAFF. The DNA read from the CDR3 is TGTGCCAGCAGCACGGGACAGGGGGAAACTGAA.

About this clone: The read comes to an end 3 residues before the CDR3 does, leaving the germline J gene to fill in the end. This rearrangement joins TRBV28 to TRBJ2-7; weak D call: TRBD2 (7 bases). The germline gives CDR1 MDHEN, CDR2 SYDVKM. V shed 3 bases and J shed 2 bases, with 14 bases lying between them. This CDR3 has 15 residues. Incomplete CDR3 DNA: TGTGCCAGCAGTTTCCGGGGGGCTTTAACCTACGAG. Protein sequence: CASSFRGALTYE. The full CDR3 protein reads CASSFRGALTYEQYF.

On this clone: The read halts 3 residues ahead of the CDR3 end, with the missing end drawn from the germline J gene. V is TRBV7-2 and J is TRBJ1-5, with a possible D match to TRBD1 (5 bases). The CDR3 spans 14 residues. The germline gives CDR1 SGHTA, CDR2 FQGNSA. Trimming removed 3 bases from V and 5 bases from J, with 11 bases in between. Partial CDR3 DNA: TGTGCCAGCAGCTTGACAGATATATATCAGCCC. This sequence encodes CASSLTDIYQP. The entire CDR3 reads CASSLTDIYQPQHF. The whole variable domain, remainder taken from reference TRBV7-2 and TRBJ1-5, is GAGVSQSPSNKVTEKGKDVELRCDPISGHTALYWYRQSLGQGLEFLIYFQGNSAPDKSGLPSDRFSAERTGGSVSTLTIQRTQQEDSAVYLCASSLTDIYQPQHFGDGTRLSIL.

The CDR3 sequence: CASSLALFGSGANVLTF. The CDR3 bases that were read are TGCGCCAGCAGCTTGGCCCTCTTCGGTTCTGGGGCCAACGTC. The chain carries TRBV5-1 and TRBJ2-6; D not certain. Sequencing ends 3 residues short of the CDR3 end; the germline J gene provides the rest. The V gene lost 0 bases and the J gene lost 1 base, with 11 bases spanning the gap. The CDR3 loop spans 17 amino acids. Per germline, CDR1 SGHRS and CDR2 YFSETQ.

To note about this clone: The CDR3 end falls 3 residues outside the read, so it is completed with the germline J gene. V usage is TRBV18 and J usage is TRBJ1-4; TRBD1 is a possible D gene (6 bases). Trimming shortened V by 5 bases and J by 2 bases, and 12 bases separated the two germline ends. The CDR3 has 15 amino acids. CDR1 and CDR2 from the germline V gene are KGHSH and LQKENI. CDR3 DNA, as far as it was read: TGTGCCAGCTCAAAAGTGGGACACACTAATGAAAAA. Its protein product is CASSKVGHTNEK. The full CDR3 sequence reads CASSKVGHTNEKLFF.